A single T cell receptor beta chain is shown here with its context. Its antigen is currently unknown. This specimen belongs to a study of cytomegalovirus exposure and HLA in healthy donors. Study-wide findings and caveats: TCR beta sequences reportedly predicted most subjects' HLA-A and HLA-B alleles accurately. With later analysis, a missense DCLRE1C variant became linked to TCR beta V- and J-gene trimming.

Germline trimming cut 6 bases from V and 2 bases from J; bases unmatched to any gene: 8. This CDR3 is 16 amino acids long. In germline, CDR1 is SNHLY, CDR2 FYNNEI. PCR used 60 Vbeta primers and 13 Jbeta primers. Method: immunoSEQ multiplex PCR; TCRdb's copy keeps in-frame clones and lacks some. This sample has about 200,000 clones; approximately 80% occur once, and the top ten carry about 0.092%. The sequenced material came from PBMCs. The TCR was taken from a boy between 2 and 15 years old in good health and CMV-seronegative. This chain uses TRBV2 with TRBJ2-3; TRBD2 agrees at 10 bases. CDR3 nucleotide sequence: TGTGCCAGCAGGGAAAGCGGGGGGGCTTTCACAGATACGCAGTATTTT. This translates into CASRESGGAFTDTQYF.